Listed below are T cell receptor beta chains from one sample, sequenced in a study of identical twins. MiXCR was run by TCRdb on the 5' RACE reads, yielding one entry per CDR3 protein. The table has around 1.7 million distinct CDR3 sequences, about 32% seen once. Material for sequencing was cord blood. These TCRs come from a newborn girl in good health. Both conserved end residues are part of each CDR3. Fields, in order: J gene, clone size, D gene, V gene, CDR3 DNA, CDR3 protein. The D gene is left open where the match is weak. Clone size appears in some rows only: once, few, many, or a class for an expanded clone.

>TRBJ2-5|-|-|TRBV6-5
TGTGCCAGCAGGGCCAGGGGTCCTTGGGAGCAGTACTTC
CASRARGPWEQYF
>TRBJ2-7|few|TRBD2|TRBV5-1
TGCGCCAGCAGCCCTAGCGGGGACACCTACGAGCAGTACTTC
CASSPSGDTYEQYF
>TRBJ2-3|-|-|TRBV20-1
TGCAGTGCTAGAGATCTGCCGGGACGGGATAGCACAGATACGCAGTATTTT
CSARDLPGRDSTDTQYF
>TRBJ1-1|-|-|TRBV28
TGTGCCAGCAGTTTCCGGGGGCGGCCCAGTCCGGCTTTCTTT
CASSFRGRPSPAFF
>TRBJ2-6|-|-|TRBV3-1
TGTGCCAGCAGCCAAGACAGGACTTCTGGGGCCAACGTCCTGACTTTC
CASSQDRTSGANVLTF
>TRBJ2-5|-|-|TRBV6-1
TGTGCCAGCAGTCGGGGAACGAGGAATGAGCAGTACTTC
CASSRGTRNEQYF
>TRBJ2-6|-|-|TRBV24-1
TGTGCCACCAGTGATTTCAGGGGTGGGGCCAACGTCCTGACTTTC
CATSDFRGGANVLTF
>TRBJ1-2|-|-|TRBV20-1
TGCAGTGCTACCGGACCTCCCGCAGGGAACTATGGCTACACCTTC
CSATGPPAGNYGYTF
>TRBJ2-3|few|-|TRBV29-1
TGCAGCGTTGCGGGTGGGGACGGTAATACGCAGTATTTT
CSVAGGDGNTQYF
>TRBJ2-7|-|-|TRBV6-2/TRBV6-3
TGTGCCAGCAGTTTACCGGGCAGGGTCTACAATGAGCAGTACTTC
CASSLPGRVYNEQYF
>TRBJ2-3|-|-|TRBV5-1
TGCGCCAGCAGCTTGGATGCGGCTCCCGGAGATACGCAGTATTTT
CASSLDAAPGDTQYF
>TRBJ2-7|-|TRBD2|TRBV3-1
TGTGCCAGCAGCCAAGAACTAGCGGATTCCTACGAGCAGTACTTC
CASSQELADSYEQYF
>TRBJ2-7|-|-|TRBV4-2
TGTGCCAGCAGCCCATCCGGCGGGACCTCCTACAATGAGCAGTACTTC
CASSPSGGTSYNEQYF